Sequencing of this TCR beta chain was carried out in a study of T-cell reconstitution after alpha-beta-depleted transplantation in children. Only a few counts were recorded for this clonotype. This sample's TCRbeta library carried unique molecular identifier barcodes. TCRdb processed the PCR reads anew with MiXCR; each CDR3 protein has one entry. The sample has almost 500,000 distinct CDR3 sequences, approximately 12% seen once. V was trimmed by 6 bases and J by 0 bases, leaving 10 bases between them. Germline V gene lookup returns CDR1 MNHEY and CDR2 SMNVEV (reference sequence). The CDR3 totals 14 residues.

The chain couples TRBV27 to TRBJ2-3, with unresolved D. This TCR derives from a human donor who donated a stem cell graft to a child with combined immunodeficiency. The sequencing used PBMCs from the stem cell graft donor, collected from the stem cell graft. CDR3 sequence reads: CASSQVSSTDTQYF. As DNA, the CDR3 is TGTGCCAGCAGCCAGGTCTCGAGCACAGATACGCAGTATTTT.